This TCR beta chain stems from a study of T cell repertoires in cytomegalovirus infection. Overall study: Both a matching HLA type and CMV infection were indicated by public TCR beta signatures. Study findings and constraints: HLA-C-restricted CMV clonotypes gave the most frequent clonotype in two of eight donors.

TCRdb ran MiXCR on the reads and lists one entry per CDR3 protein. This sample has fewer than 200,000 distinct CDR3 sequences; roughly a fifth occur once, and the top ten carry approximately 2.9%. This clonotype appeared many times. Its specificity is unknown. The sample consisted of PBMCs. The clonotype originates from a human donor in good health (CMV status not recorded). Some clones in this sample may be carry-over from other donors' samples.

The CDR3 DNA reads as TGTGCCAGCAGCCAACCGGGACAAAGCTATGGCTACACCTTC. Amino acid sequence: CASSQPGQSYGYTF. The rearrangement joins TRBV7-9 to TRBJ1-2, with D possibly matching TRBD1 (6 bases). Trimming removed 5 bases at V and 4 bases at J, with 14 bases between. The CDR3 totals 14 residues. Germline V lookup: CDR1 SEHNR, CDR2 FQNEAQ (reference sequence).